The clone carrying this TCR beta chain was seen only a few times. The target antigen is unknown. TCRdb reprocessed the 5' RACE reads with MiXCR, giving one entry per CDR3 protein. The sample contains about 730,000 distinct CDR3 sequences, around 20% of which appear only once. This sample stems from a study of identical twins. Findings and limits, study-wide: Out-of-frame alpha sequences common to twins exhibited an excess of low generation probability. A lower insertion count was a feature of abundant cord blood beta clonotypes, with no such feature in memory repertoires.

Germline values: CDR1 SGDLS, CDR2 YYNGEE. J was trimmed by 1 base and V by 4 bases; bases with no gene match: 7. The CDR3 contains 15 residues. The data also belong to a second study, concerning T cells expressing NK-cell markers. That work states: The study drew TCR beta repertoires from sorted CD3+CD56+NKG2C+, CD3+CD56+NKG2C- and CD3+CD56-NKG2C+ T cells. Seven of eight sequenced donors tested HCMV-seropositive; one tested seronegative.

The J gene is TRBJ2-7, the V gene TRBV9; TRBD2 aligns across 8 bases. The origin of this receptor is a woman aged 18-29 years in good health. Sample: PBMCs. CDR3 in amino acids: CASSRSGGYSYEQYF. In DNA, the CDR3 is TGTGCCAGCAGCCGCAGCGGGGGCTATTCCTACGAGCAGTACTTC.